A single T cell receptor beta chain is shown here with its context. This CDR3 has 15 amino acids. Germline V gene sequence: CDR1 KGHDR, CDR2 SFDVKD. The V end lost 2 bases, the J end lost 2 bases, and 11 bases lay between the germline ends. This sample was taken from a study of blood T cell repertoires in COVID-19. Study-level information: Some COVID-19 samples were acute and others convalescent; all came from the United States, Italy and Spain. Nucleic acid was either cDNA or gDNA, and it came from T cells, B-cell-depleted T cells, or PBMCs.

The authors' processing: Amplification from reference gene primers served as the basis for estimated nucleated cell counts. This table comes from immunoSEQ multiplex PCR, and its TCRdb copy is limited to in-frame clones, with some not included. The DNA was the basis for D and trimming; V, J and clone size are from that table. The table has fewer than 450,000 clones, 91% seen once. The chain combines TRBV24-1 with TRBJ1-2; maybe TRBD1 (6 bases). The clonotype was recovered from a woman aged 18-30 years who had recovered from COVID-19. Sequencing input: peripheral blood. DNA of the CDR3: TGTGCCACCAGTGATTCTGGCAGGGGAAACTATGGCTACACCTTC. It is translated as CATSDSGRGNYGYTF.